This TCR beta chain was recorded in a study of vaccination and CD4 T cells after COVID-19. Study at large: As their vaccination, participants received two doses of either BNT162b2 or mRNA-1273 vaccine.

CDR1 LGHDT and CDR2 YNNKEL come from the germline V gene (reference sequence). The V end was cut by 0 bases, the J end by 5 bases, with 16 bases between. The CDR3 is 16 residues long. Treatment given: roughly nine-day PBMC culture with coronavirus spike peptide pools or control peptides (ViraFEST assay). At the Johns Hopkins FTIC core, DNA taken from cultured CD4+ T cells was sequenced by way of the Oncomine TCR Beta short-read assay. TCRdb redid the calling of the PCR reads with MiXCR, one entry per CDR3 protein. The sample holds thousands of distinct CDR3 sequences, 60% to 85% seen once. The table lists this clonotype with a few counts. The antigen remains unidentified.

J is TRBJ1-2 and V is TRBV3-1; D not certain. This clonotype originated in a human donor who had recovered from COVID-19. Sequenced: CD4+ T cells from blood, cultured in vitro. CDR3 DNA: TGTGCCAGCAGCCAAGAAACAGTCCTTCGTAGATATGGCTACACCTTC. Its protein product is CASSQETVLRRYGYTF.